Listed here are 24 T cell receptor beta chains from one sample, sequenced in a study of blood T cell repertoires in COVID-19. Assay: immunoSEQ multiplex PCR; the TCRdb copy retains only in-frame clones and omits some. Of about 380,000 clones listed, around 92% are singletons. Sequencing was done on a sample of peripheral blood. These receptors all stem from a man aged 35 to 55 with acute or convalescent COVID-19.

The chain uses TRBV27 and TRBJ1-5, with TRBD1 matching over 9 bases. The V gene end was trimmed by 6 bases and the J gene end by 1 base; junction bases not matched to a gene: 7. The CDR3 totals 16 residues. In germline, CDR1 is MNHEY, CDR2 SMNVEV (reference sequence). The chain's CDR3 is CASRHRGRLSNQPQHF. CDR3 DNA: TGTGCCAGCAGACACAGGGGGCGGCTAAGCAATCAGCCCCAGCATTTT.

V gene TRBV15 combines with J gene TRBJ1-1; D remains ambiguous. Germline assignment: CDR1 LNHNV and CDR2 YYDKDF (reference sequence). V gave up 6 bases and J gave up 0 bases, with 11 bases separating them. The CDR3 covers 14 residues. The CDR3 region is CATRIAALNTEAFF. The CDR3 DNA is TGTGCCACCAGAATCGCGGCGTTGAACACTGAAGCTTTCTTT.

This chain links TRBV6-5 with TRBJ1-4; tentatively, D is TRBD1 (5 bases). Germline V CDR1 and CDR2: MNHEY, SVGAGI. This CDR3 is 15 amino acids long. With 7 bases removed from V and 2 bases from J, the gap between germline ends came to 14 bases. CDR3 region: CASISSTETNEKLFF. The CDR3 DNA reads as TGTGCCAGCATCTCGTCGACAGAGACTAATGAAAAACTGTTTTTT.

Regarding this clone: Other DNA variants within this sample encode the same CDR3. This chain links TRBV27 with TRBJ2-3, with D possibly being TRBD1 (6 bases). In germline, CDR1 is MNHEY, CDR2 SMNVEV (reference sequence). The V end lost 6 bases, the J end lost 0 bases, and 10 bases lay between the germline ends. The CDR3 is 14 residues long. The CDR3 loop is CASSLDRSTDTQYF. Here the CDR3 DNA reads TGTGCCAGCAGCCTGGACAGAAGCACAGATACGCAGTATTTT.

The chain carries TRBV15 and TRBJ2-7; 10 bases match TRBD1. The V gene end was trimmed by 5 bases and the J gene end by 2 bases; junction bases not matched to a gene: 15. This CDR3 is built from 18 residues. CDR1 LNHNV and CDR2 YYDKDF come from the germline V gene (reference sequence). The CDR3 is CATSPDPGTGVRTYEQYF. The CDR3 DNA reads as TGTGCCACCAGCCCTGATCCCGGGACAGGGGTTAGGACCTACGAGCAGTACTTC. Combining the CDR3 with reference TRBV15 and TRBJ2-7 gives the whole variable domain DAMVIQNPRYQVTQFGKPVTLSCSQTLNHNVMYWYQQKSSQAPKLLFHYYDKDFNNEADTPDNFQSRRPNTSFCFLDIRSPGLGDTAMYLCATSPDPGTGVRTYEQYFGPGTRLTVT.

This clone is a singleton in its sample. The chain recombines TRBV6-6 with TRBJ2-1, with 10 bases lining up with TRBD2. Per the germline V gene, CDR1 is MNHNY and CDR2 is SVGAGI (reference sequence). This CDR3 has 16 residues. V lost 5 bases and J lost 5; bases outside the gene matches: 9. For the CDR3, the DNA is TGTGCCAGCAGTCTCCCCGAAGCGGGAGGGCACAATGAGCAGTTCTTC. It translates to CASSLPEAGGHNEQFF.

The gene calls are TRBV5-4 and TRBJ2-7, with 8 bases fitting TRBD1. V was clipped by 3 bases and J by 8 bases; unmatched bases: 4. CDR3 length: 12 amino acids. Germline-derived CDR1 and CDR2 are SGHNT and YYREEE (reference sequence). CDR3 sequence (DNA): TGTGCCAGCAGCTGGGGACAGGACAAGCAGTACTTC. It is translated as CASSWGQDKQYF. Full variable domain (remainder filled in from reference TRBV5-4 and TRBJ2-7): ETGVTQSPTHLIKTRGQQVTLRCSSQSGHNTVSWYQQALGQGPQFIFQYYREEENGRGNFPPRFSGLQFPNYSSELNVNALELDDSALYLCASSWGQDKQYFGPGTRLTVT.

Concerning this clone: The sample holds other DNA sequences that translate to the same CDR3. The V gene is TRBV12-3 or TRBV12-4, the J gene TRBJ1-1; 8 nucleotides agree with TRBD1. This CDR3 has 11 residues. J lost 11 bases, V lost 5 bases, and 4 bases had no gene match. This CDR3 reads CASSGQGEAFF. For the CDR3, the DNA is TGTGCCAGCAGTGGACAGGGAGAGGCTTTCTTT.

Written as DNA, the CDR3 is TGTGCCTGGAGTCCCGGGACAGGGGGCTACGAGCAGTACTTC. Residues: CAWSPGTGGYEQYF. The chain has TRBV30 and TRBJ2-7, with TRBD1 identical over 11 bases. The V and J ends lost 2 bases and 3 bases, in that order; junction bases with no gene match: 3. CDR1 and CDR2 (germline): GTSNPN, SVGIG (reference sequence). The CDR3 covers 14 residues.

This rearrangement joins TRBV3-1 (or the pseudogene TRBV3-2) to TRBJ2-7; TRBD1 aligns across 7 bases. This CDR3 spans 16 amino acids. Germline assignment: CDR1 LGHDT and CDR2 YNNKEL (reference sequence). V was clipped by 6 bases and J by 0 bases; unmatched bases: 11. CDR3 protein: CASSRTSGTASYEQYF. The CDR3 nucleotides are TGTGCCAGCAGTCGCACTTCCGGGACAGCCTCCTACGAGCAGTACTTC.

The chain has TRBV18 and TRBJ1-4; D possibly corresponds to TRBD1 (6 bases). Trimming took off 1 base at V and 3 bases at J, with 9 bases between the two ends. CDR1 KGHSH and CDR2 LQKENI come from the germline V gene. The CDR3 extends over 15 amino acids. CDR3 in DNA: TGTGCCAGCTCACCACAACAGGGCCCTAATGAAAAACTGTTTTTT. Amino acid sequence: CASSPQQGPNEKLFF.

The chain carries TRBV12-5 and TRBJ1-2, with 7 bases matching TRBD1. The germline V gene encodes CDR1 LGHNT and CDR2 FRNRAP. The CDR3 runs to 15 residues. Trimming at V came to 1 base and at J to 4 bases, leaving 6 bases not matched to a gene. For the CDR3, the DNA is TGTGCTAGTGGTTTGGAAGGGGGCGCGGTCTATGGCTACACCTTC. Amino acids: CASGLEGGAVYGYTF.

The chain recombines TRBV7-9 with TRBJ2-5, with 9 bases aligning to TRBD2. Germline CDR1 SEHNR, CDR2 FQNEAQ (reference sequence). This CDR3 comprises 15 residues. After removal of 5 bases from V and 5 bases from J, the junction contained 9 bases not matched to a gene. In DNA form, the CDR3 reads TGTGCCAGCAGCCGCGGGGGGGCAGGGAGTGAGACCCAGTACTTC. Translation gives CASSRGGAGSETQYF.

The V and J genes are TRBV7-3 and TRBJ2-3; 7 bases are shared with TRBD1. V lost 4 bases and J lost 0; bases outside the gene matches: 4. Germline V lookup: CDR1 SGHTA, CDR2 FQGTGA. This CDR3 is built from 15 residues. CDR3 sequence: CASSWGQFSTDTQYF. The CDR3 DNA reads TGTGCCAGCAGCTGGGGACAGTTTAGCACAGATACGCAGTATTTT.

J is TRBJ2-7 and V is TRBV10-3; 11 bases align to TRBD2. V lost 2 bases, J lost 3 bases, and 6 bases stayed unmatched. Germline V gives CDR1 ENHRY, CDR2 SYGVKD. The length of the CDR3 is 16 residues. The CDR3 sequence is CAISEPGTSGNYEQYF. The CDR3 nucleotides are TGTGCCATCAGTGAGCCGGGGACTAGCGGAAACTACGAGCAGTACTTC.

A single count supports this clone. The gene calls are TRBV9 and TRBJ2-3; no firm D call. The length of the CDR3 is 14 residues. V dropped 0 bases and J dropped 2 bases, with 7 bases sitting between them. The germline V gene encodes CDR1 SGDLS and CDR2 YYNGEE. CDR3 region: CASSVGPSTDTQYF. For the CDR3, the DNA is TGTGCCAGCAGCGTAGGGCCCTCCACAGATACGCAGTATTTT.

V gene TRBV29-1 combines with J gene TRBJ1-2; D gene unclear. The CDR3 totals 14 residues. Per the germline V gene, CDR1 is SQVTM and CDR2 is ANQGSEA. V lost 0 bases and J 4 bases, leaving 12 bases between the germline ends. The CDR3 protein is CSVEEPGRGYGYTF. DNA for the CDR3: TGCAGCGTTGAAGAACCGGGTCGTGGCTATGGCTACACCTTC.

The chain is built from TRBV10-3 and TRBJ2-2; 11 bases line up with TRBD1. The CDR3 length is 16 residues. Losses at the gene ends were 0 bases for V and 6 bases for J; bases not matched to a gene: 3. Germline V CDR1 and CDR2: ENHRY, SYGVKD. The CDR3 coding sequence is TGTGCCATCAGTGAGTCCGGGACAGGGGGACCCGGGGAGCTGTTTTTT. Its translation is CAISESGTGGPGELFF.

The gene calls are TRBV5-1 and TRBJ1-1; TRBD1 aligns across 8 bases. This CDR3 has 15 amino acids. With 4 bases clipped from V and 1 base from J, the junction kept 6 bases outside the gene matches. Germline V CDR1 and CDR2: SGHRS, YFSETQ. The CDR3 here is CASSPRQGTNTEAFF. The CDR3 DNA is TGCGCCAGCAGCCCACGACAGGGGACGAACACTGAAGCTTTCTTT. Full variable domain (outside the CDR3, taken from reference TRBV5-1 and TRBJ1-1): KAGVTQTPRYLIKTRGQQVTLSCSPISGHRSVSWYQQTPGQGLQFLFEYFSETQRNKGNFPGRFSGRQFSNSRSEMNVSTLELGDSALYLCASSPRQGTNTEAFFGQGTRLTVV.

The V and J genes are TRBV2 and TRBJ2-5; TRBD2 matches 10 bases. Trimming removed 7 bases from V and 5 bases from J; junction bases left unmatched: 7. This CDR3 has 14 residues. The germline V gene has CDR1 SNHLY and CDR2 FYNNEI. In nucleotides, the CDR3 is TGTGCCAGCAACCCGACTAGCGGGTGGGAGACCCAGTACTTC. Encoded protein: CASNPTSGWETQYF.

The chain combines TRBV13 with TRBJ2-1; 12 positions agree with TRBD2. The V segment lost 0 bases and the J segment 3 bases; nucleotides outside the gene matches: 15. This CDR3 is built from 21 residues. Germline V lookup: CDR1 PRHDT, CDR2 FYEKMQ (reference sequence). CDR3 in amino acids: CASSLGGLGLAGLAHYNEQFF. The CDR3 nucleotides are TGTGCCAGCAGCTTAGGCGGTTTGGGACTAGCGGGTCTTGCTCACTACAATGAGCAGTTCTTC.

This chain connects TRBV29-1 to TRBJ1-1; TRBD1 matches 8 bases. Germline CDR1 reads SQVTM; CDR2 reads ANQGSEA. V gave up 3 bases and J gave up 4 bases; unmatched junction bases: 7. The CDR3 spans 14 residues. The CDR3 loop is CSVDSGQGVTEAFF. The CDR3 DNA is TGCAGCGTTGATTCCGGACAGGGTGTCACTGAAGCTTTCTTT.

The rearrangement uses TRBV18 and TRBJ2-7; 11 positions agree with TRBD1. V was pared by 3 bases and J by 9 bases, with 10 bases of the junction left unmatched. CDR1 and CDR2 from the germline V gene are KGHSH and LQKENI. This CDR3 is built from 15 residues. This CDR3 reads CASSPGQGAYNWQYF. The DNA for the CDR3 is TGTGCCAGCTCACCCGGACAGGGGGCGTATAATTGGCAGTACTTC.

The chain's CDR3 is CASSQTGRVKETQYF. CDR3 bases: TGTGCCAGCAGTCAGACAGGGCGAGTTAAAGAGACCCAGTACTTC. The chain couples TRBV16 to TRBJ2-5, with 7 positions matching TRBD1. J lost 3 bases, V lost 6 bases, and 10 bases had no gene match. The CDR3 has 15 residues. Per the germline V gene, CDR1 is KGHSY and CDR2 is FQNENV.